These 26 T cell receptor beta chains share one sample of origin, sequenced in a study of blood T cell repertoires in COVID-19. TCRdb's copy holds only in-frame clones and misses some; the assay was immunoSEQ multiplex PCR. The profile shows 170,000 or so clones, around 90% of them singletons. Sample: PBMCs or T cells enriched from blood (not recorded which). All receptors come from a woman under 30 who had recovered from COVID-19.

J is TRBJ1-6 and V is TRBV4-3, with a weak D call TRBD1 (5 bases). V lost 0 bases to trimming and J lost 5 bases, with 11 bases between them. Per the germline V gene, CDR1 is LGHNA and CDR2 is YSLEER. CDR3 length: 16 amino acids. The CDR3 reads CASSQEPTGDNSPLHF. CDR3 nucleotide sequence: TGCGCCAGCAGCCAAGAACCTACGGGGGATAATTCACCCCTCCACTTT.

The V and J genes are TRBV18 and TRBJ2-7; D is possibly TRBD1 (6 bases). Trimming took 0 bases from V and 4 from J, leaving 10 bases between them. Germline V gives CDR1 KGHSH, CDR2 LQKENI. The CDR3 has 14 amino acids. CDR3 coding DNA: TGTGCCAGCTCACCACCGCCTGGACAGTACGAGCAGTACTTC. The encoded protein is CASSPPPGQYEQYF.

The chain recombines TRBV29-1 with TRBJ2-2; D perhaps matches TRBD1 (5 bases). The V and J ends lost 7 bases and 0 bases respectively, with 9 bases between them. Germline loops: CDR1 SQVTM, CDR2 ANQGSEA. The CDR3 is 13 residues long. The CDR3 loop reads CSADRTNTGELFF. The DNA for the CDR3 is TGCAGCGCAGACAGAACGAACACCGGGGAGCTGTTTTTT.

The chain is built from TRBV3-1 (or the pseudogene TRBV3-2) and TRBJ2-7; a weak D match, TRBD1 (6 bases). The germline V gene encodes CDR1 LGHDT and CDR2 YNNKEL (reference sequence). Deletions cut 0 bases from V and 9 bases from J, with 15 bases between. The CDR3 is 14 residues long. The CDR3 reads CASSQDRGSWVQYF. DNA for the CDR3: TGTGCCAGCAGCCAAGATAGGGGGTCGTGGGTGCAGTACTTC.

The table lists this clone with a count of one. CDR3 nucleotide sequence: TGTGCCTGGAGTGTGGAGACAGCTGAAGCTTTCTTT. It is translated as CAWSVETAEAFF. The V and J genes are TRBV30 and TRBJ1-1, with D perhaps matching TRBD1 (5 bases). Germline CDR1 GTSNPN, CDR2 SVGIG (reference sequence). Trimming shortened V by 0 bases and J by 6 bases, and 8 bases separated the two germline ends. The length of the CDR3 is 12 residues.

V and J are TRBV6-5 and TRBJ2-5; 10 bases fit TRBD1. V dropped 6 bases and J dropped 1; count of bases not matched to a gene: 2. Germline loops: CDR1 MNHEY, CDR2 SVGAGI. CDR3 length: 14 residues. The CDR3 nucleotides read TGTGCCAGCAGCCGGACAGGGGGCCAAGAGACCCAGTACTTC. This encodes CASSRTGGQETQYF.

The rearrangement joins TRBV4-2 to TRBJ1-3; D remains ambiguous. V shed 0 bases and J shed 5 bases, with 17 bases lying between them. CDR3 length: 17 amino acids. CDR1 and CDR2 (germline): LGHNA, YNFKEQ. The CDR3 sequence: CASSQEALSGVRNTIYF. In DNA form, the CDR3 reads TGTGCCAGCAGCCAAGAGGCCCTGAGCGGGGTTCGAAACACCATATATTTT.

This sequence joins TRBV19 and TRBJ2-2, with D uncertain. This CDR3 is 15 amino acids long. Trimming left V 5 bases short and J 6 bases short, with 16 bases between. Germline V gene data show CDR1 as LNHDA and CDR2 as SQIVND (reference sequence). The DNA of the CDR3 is TGTGCCAGTAGTTCCCGGGTATTTCTTGCCGGGGAGCTGTTTTTT. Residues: CASSSRVFLAGELFF.

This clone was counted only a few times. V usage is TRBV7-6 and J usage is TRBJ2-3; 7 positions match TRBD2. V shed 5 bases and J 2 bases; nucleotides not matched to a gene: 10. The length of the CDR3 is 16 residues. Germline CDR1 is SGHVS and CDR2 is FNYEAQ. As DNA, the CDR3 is TGTGCCAGCAGCCCCACGGGCGGGGGTACCACAGATACGCAGTATTTT. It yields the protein CASSPTGGGTTDTQYF.

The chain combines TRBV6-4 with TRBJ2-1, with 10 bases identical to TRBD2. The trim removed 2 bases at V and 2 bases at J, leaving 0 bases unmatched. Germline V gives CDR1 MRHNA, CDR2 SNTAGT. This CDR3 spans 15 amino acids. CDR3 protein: CASSDTSGAYNEQFF. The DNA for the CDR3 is TGTGCCAGCAGTGACACTAGCGGGGCCTACAATGAGCAGTTCTTC.

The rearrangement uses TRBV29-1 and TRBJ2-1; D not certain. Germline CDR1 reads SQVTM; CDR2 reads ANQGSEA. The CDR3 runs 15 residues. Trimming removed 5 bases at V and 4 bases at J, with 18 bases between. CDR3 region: CSVLSVPGGYNEQFF. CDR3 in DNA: TGCAGCGTTCTCAGCGTACCCGGTGGATACAATGAGCAGTTCTTC.

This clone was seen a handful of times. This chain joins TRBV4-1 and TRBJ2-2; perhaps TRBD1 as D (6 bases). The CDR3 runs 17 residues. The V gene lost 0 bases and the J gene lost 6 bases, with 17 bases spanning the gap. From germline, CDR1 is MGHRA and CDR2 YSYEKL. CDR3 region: CASSQDSTGIHSGELFF. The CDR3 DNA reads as TGCGCCAGCAGCCAAGATTCCACAGGGATACATTCCGGGGAGCTGTTTTTT.

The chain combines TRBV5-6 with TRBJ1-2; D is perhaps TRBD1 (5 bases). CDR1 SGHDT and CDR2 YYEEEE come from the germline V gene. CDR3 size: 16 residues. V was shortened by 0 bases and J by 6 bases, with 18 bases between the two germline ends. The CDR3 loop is CASSLASSRQGDGYTF. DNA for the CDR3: TGTGCCAGCAGCTTGGCCAGTTCAAGGCAGGGTGATGGCTACACCTTC.

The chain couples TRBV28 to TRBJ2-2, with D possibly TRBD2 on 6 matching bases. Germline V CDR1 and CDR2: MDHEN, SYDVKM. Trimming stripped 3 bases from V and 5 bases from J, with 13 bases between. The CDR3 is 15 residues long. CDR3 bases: TGTGCCAGCAGTTTGCCGAGGGCGGGGACCGGGGAGCTGTTTTTT. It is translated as CASSLPRAGTGELFF.

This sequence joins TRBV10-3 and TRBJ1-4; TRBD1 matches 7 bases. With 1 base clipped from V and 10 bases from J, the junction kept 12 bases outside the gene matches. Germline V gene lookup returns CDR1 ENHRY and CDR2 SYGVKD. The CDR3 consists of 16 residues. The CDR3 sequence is CAISELETGPGAKLFF. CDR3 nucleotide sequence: TGTGCCATCAGTGAGTTGGAGACAGGGCCGGGGGCAAAACTGTTTTTT.

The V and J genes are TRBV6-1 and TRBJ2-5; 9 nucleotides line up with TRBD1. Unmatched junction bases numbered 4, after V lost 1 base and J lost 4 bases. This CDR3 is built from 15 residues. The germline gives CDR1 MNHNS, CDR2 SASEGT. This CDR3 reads CASSEVTGGVETQYF. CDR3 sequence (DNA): TGTGCCAGCAGTGAAGTTACAGGGGGCGTAGAGACCCAGTACTTC.

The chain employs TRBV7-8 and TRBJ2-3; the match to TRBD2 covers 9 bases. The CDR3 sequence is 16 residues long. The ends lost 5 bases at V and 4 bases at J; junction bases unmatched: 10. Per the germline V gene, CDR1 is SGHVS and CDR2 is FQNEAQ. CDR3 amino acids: CASSQRGGGAADTQYF. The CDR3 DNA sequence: TGTGCCAGCAGCCAACGAGGCGGGGGGGCAGCAGATACGCAGTATTTT.

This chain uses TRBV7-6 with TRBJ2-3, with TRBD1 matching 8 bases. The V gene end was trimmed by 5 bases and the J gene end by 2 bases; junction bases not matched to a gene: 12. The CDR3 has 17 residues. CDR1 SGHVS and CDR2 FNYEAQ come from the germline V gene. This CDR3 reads CASSTKDREKSTDTQYF. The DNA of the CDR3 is TGTGCCAGCAGCACAAAGGACAGGGAAAAATCCACAGATACGCAGTATTTT. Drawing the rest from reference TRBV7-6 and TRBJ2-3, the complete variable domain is GAGVSQSPRYKVTKRGQDVALRCDPISGHVSLYWYRQALGQGPEFLTYFNYEAQQDKSGLPNDRFSAERPEGSISTLTIQRTEQRDSAMYRCASSTKDREKSTDTQYFGPGTRLTVL.

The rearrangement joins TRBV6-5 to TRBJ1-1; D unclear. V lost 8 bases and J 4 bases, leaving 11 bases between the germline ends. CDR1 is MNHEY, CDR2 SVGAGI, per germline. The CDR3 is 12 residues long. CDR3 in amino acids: CASWRSGTEAFF. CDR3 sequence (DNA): TGTGCCAGCTGGAGGAGCGGCACTGAAGCTTTCTTT.

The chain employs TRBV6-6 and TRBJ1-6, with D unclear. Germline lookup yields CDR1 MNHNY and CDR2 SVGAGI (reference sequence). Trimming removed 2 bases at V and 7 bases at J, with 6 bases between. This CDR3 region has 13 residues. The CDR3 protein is CASSYGLNSPLHF. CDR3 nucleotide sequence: TGTGCCAGCAGTTACGGCCTCAATTCACCCCTCCACTTT.

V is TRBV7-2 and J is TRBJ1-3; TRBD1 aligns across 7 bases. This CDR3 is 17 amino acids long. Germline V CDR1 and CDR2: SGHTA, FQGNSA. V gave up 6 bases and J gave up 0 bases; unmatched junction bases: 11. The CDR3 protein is CASRRFGQDLSGNTIYF. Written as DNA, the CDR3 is TGTGCCAGCAGACGATTCGGACAGGACCTCTCTGGAAACACCATATATTTT.

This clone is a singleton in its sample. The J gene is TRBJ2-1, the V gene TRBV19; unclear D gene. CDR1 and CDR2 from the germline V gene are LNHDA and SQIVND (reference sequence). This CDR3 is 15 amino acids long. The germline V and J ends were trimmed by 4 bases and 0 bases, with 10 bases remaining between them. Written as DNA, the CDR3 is TGTGCCAGTAGTACTCCCAGATACTCCTACAATGAGCAGTTCTTC. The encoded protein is CASSTPRYSYNEQFF.

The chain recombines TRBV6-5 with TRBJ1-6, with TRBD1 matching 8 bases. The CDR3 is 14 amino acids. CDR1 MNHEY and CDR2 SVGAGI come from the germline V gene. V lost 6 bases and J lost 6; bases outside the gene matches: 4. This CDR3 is CASSRTGTNSPLHF. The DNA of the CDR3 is TGTGCCAGCAGCCGGACAGGGACTAATTCACCCCTCCACTTT.

CDR3: CAISESQGAPPYEQYF. The CDR3 DNA follows: TGTGCCATCAGTGAGTCACAGGGGGCGCCCCCCTACGAGCAGTACTTC. The chain joins TRBV10-3 to TRBJ2-7; 9 bases match TRBD1. The CDR3 loop spans 16 amino acids. Germline CDR1 and CDR2: ENHRY and SYGVKD. With V trimmed by 0 bases and J by 2 bases, 5 bases remained unmatched.

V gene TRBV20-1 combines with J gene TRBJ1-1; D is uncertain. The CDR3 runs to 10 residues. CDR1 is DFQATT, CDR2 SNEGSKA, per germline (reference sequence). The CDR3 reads CSPGGPWAFF. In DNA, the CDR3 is TGCAGCCCGGGAGGCCCGTGGGCTTTCTTT.

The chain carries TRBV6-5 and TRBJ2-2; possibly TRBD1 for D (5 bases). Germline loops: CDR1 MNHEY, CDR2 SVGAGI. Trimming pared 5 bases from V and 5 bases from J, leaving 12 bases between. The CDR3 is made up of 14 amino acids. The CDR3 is CASSPRQKTGELFF. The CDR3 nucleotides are TGTGCCAGCAGTCCTAGACAGAAGACCGGGGAGCTGTTTTTT.